This T cell receptor beta chain was sequenced during a study of T-cell reconstitution after alpha-beta-depleted transplantation in children (dated by TCRdb to about 2016). At the level of the whole study: Using TCR repertoire profiling, the study quantitatively followed how T-cell immune reconstitution unfolded in children after TCRalphabeta/CD19-depleted allogeneic hematopoietic cell transplantation. Broad study findings and their caveats: Over the following months the frequencies of hyperexpanded clones went down, and after one year T-cell counts and TCRbeta diversity were mostly credited to newly produced T cells. The apparently early recovery of alphabetaT-cell counts about two months after transplant reportedly depended on only several hundred rapidly expanded clones that came from non-depleted graft cells. The high TCRbeta diversity at day 60 in some patients was ascribed to recipient T cells and intrathymic progenitors that had survived conditioning.

According to the study, the label for this sample's treatment or condition signals: allogeneic hematopoietic cell transplantation with graft depleted of TCRalphabeta T cells and CD19 B cells. TCRalphabeta/CD19-depleted allogeneic hematopoietic cell grafts were given to the transplant recipients, all of whom were children. Library preparation used PCR. Sequencing took place on an Illumina HiSeq 2500. TCR library preparation used molecular barcoding, with unique molecular identifiers applied to normalize quantification of the TCRbeta repertoire. TCRdb passed the public sequencing reads through fastp at Q25 and MiXCR, retaining productive beta sequences. Merged by CDR3 protein, the rows form single entries marked with the most common genes and DNA. For this sample the table gives about 980,000 distinct CDR3 sequences, of which roughly 31% were detected only once. About 28% of the sample rests with the top ten.

V and J are truncated by 5 bases and 10 bases respectively, leaving an intervening sequence of 15 bases. Measured from the cysteine to the phenylalanine, the CDR3 is 13 residues long. Only the CDR3 part of the read is kept: 39 bases, read in frame from the first base. Looking up the germline V gene yields CDR1 SGHVS and CDR2 FQNEAQ. As regards this clonotype: Its recognized antigen is unknown. No much larger clone is present one base from it, and per-base qualities are unavailable.

Specimen: PBMCs, mostly from graft donor cells, collected 360 days after TCRalphabeta/CD19-depleted stem cell transplant. This TCR came from a boy younger than two who had a stem cell transplant for SCID, so the T cells may come from the graft donor. The chain couples TRBV7-8 to TRBJ2-1; no D gene is confidently identified. The nucleotide sequence is TGTGCCAGCAGCCTCGATTGGACGGGCGAGCAGTTCTTC. It is translated as CASSLDWTGEQFF.